This paragraph covers one TCR beta chain sequence. The antigen remains unidentified. The CDR3 sequence is 13 residues long. CDR1 is SNHLY, CDR2 FYNNEI, per germline. V dropped 7 bases and J dropped 8 bases, with 14 bases sitting between them. The data belong to a study of CD8 T cell repertoires and HIV-1 epitope variants. As for the study in general: Tested: three Gag epitope families, Nef HW9 and YT9.

TCR beta CDR3 was sequenced at survey depth on immunoSEQ. The assay was immunoSEQ multiplex PCR, and TCRdb's table has in-frame clones only and misses some. In the table there are several thousand clones, 60% to 75% of which are singletons. Sequenced sample: cultured CD8+ T cells derived from PBMCs. This TCR derives from a male donor with HIV. The chain is built from TRBV2 and TRBJ1-4, with D maybe TRBD1 (5 bases). The CDR3 DNA follows: TGTGCCAGCACACGGACCCGGGGGGAAAAACTGTTTTTT. This sequence encodes CASTRTRGEKLFF. Using reference TRBV2 and TRBJ1-4 for the parts outside the CDR3, the full variable domain is EPEVTQTPSHQVTQMGQEVILRCVPISNHLYFYWYRQILGQKVEFLVSFYNNEISEKSEIFDDQFSVERPDGSNFTLKIRSTKLEDSAMYFCASTRTRGEKLFFGSGTQLSVL.